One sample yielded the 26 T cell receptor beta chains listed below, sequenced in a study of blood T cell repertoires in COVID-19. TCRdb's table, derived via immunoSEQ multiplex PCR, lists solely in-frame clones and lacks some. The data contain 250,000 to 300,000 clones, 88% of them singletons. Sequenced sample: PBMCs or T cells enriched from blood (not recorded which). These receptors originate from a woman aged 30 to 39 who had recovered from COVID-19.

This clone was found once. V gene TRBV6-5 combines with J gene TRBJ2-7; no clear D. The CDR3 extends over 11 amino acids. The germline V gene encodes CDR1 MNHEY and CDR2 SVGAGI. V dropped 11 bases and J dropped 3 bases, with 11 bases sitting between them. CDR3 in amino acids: CAVPAVYEQYF. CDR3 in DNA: TGTGCCGTTCCTGCAGTCTACGAGCAGTACTTC.

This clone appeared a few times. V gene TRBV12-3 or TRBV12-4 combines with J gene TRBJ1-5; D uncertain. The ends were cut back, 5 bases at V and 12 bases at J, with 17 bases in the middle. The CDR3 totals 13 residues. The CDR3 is CASSNRGIALQHF. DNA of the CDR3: TGTGCCAGCAGTAATCGAGGGATAGCTCTCCAGCATTTT.

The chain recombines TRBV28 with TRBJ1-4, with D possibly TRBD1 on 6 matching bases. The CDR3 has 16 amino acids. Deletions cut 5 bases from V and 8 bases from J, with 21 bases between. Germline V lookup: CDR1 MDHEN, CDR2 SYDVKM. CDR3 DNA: TGTGCCAGCAGTACCCTAGGGGGGGACCGAGGCGAAAAACTGTTTTTT. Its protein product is CASSTLGGDRGEKLFF. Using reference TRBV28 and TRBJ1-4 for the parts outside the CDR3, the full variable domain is DVKVTQSSRYLVKRTGEKVFLECVQDMDHENMFWYRQDPGLGLRLIYFSYDVKMKEKGDIPEGYSVSREKKERFSLILESASTNQTSMYLCASSTLGGDRGEKLFFGSGTQLSVL.

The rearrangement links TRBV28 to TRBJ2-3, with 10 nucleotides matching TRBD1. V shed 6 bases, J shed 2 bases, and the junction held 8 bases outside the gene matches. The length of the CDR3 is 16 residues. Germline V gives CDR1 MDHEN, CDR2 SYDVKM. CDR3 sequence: CASRVDRGRDTDTQYF. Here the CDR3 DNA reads TGTGCCAGCAGGGTAGACAGGGGGCGCGACACAGATACGCAGTATTTT.

The CDR3 bases are TGTGCCAGCAGTGGATCGGACAGGGGGCGCAACTATGGCTACACCTTC. Translated, it gives CASSGSDRGRNYGYTF. V gene TRBV6-1 combines with J gene TRBJ1-2, with 11 bases identical to TRBD1. The CDR3 length is 16 residues. Germline trimming cut 4 bases from V and 2 bases from J; bases unmatched to any gene: 6. Germline V lookup: CDR1 MNHNS, CDR2 SASEGT.

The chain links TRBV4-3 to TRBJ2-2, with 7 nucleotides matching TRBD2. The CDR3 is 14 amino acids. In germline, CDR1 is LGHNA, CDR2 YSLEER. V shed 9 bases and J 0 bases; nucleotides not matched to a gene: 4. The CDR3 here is CASQRGPNTGELFF. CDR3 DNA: TGCGCCAGTCAGCGGGGACCGAACACCGGGGAGCTGTTTTTT.

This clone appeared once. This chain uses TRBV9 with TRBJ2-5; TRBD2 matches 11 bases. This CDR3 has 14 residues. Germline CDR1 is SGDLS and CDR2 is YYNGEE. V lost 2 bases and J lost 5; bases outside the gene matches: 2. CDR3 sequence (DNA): TGTGCCAGCAGCGTGACTAGCGGGGCGGAGACCCAGTACTTC. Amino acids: CASSVTSGAETQYF. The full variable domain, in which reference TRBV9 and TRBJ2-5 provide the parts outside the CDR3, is DSGVTQTPKHLITATGQRVTLRCSPRSGDLSVYWYQQSLDQGLQFLIQYYNGEERAKGNILERFSAQQFPDLHSELNLSSLELGDSALYFCASSVTSGAETQYFGPGTRLLVL.

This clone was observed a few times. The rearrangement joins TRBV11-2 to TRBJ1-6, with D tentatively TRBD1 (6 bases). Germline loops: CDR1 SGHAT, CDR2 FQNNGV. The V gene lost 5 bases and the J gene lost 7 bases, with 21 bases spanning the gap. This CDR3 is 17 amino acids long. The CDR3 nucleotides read TGTGCCAGCAGCCGGACTTACAGGGTAGACCTAAATTCACCCCTCCACTTT. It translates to CASSRTYRVDLNSPLHF.

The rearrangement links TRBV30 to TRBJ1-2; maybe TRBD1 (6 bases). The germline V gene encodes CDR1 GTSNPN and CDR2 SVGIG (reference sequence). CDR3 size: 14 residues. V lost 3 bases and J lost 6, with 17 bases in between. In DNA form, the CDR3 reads TGTGCCTGGAGCCCACCTACAGGGATACATGGCTACACCTTC. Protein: CAWSPPTGIHGYTF. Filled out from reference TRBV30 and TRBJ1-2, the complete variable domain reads SQTIHQWPATLVQPVGSPLSLECTVEGTSNPNLYWYRQAAGRGLQLLFYSVGIGQISSEVPQNLSASRPQDRQFILSSKKLLLSDSGFYLCAWSPPTGIHGYTFGSGTRLTVV.

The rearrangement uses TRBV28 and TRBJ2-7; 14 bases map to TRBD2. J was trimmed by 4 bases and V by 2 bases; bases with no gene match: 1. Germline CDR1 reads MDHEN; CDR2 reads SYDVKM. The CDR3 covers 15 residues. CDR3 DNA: TGTGCCAGCAGTTTAGGGACTAGCGGGAGTTACGAGCAGTACTTC. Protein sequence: CASSLGTSGSYEQYF.

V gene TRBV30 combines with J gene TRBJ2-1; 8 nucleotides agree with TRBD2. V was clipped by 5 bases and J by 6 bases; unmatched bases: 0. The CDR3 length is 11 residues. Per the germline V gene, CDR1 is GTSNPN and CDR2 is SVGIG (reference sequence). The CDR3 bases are TGTGCCTGGGCGGGGGGCAATGAGCAGTTCTTC. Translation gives CAWAGGNEQFF.

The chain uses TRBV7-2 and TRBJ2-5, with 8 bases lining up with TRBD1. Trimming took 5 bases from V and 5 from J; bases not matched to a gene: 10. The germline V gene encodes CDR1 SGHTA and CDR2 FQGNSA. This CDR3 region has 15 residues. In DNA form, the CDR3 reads TGTGCCAGCAGCCCCCGAACAGGGGGAGTGGAGACCCAGTACTTC. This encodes CASSPRTGGVETQYF.

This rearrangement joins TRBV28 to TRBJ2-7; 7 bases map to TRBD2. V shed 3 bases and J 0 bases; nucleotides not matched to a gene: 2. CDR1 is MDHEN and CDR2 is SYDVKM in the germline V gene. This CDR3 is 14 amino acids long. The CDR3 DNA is TGTGCCAGCAGTTTCCGCGGGGGCTCCTACGAGCAGTACTTC. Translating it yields CASSFRGGSYEQYF.

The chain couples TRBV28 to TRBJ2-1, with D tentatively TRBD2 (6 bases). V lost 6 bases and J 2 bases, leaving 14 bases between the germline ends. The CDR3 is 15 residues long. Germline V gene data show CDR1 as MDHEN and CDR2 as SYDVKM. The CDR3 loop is CASSPGDVAYNEQFF. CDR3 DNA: TGTGCCAGCAGCCCGGGAGATGTAGCCTACAATGAGCAGTTCTTC.

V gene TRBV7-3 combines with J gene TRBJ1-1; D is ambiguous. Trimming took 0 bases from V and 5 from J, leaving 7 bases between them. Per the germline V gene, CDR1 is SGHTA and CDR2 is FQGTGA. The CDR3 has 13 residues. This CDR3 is CASSLTAGTEAFF. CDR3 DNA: TGTGCCAGCAGCTTAACAGCCGGGACTGAAGCTTTCTTT.

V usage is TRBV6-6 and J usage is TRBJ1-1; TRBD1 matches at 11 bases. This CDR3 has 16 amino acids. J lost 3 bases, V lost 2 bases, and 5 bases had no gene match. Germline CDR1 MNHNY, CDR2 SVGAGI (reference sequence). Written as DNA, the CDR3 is TGTGCCAGCAGTTACGGGACAGGGGGATCTTACACTGAAGCTTTCTTT. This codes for CASSYGTGGSYTEAFF.

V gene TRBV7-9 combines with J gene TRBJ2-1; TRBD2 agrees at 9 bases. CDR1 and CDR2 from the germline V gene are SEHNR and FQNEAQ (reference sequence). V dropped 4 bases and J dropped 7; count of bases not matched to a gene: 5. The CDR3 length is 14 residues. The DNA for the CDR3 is TGTGCCAGCAGCTCCAGACTAGCGGAGAATGAGCAGTTCTTC. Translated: CASSSRLAENEQFF.

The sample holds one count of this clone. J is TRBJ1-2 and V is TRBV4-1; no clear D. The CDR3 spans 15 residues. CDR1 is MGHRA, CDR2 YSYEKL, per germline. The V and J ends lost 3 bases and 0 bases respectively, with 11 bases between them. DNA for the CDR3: TGCGCCAGCAGCCAGACTGCCCATACTAACTATGGCTACACCTTC. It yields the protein CASSQTAHTNYGYTF.

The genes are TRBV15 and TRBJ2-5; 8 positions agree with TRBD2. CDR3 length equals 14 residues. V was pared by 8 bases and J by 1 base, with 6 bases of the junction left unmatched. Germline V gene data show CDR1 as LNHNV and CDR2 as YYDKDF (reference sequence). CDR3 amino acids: CATEVAGIQETQYF. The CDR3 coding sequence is TGTGCCACCGAGGTAGCGGGGATCCAAGAGACCCAGTACTTC.

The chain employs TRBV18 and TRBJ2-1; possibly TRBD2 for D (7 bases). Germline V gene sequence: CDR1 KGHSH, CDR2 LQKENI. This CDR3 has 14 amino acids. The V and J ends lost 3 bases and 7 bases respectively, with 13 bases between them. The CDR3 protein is CASSPLRGGNEQFF. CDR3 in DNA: TGTGCCAGCTCACCCCTCAGGGGAGGGAATGAGCAGTTCTTC. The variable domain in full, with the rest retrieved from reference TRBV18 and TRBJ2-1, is NAGVMQNPRHLVRRRGQEARLRCSPMKGHSHVYWYRQLPEEGLKFMVYLQKENIIDESGMPKERFSAEFPKEGPSILRIQQVVRGDSAAYFCASSPLRGGNEQFFGPGTRLTVL.

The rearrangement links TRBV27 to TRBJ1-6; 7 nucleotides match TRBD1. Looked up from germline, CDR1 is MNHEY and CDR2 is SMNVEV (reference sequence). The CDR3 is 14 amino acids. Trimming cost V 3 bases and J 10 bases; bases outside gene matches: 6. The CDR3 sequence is CASSFQGGGSPLHF. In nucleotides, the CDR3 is TGTGCCAGCAGTTTTCAGGGGGGCGGCTCACCCCTCCACTTT.

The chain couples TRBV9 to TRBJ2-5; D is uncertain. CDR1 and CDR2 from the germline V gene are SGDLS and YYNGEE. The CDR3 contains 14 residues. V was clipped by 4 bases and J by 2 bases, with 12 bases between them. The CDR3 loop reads CASSPLPRQETQYF. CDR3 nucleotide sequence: TGTGCCAGCAGCCCCCTCCCGCGGCAAGAGACCCAGTACTTC.

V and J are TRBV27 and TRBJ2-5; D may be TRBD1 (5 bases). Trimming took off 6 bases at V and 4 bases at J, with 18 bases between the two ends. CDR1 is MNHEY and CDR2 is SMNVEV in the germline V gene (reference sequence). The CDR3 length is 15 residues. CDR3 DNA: TGTGCCAGCAGGGAAGGCTTGGACAATTTAGAGACCCAGTACTTC. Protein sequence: CASREGLDNLETQYF.

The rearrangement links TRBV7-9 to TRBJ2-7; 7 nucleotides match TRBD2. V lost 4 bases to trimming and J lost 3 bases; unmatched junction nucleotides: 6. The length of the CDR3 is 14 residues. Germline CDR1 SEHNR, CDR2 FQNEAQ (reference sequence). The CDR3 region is CASSYGGVIYEQYF. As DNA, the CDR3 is TGTGCCAGCAGCTATGGGGGGGTGATCTACGAGCAGTACTTC.

Here the CDR3 reads CATSDRRDRTYNEQFF. The CDR3 nucleotides read TGTGCCACCAGTGACCGCCGGGACAGGACGTACAATGAGCAGTTCTTC. V is TRBV24-1 and J is TRBJ2-1; 8 nucleotides align to TRBD1. Per germline, CDR1 KGHDR and CDR2 SFDVKD. CDR3 length: 16 amino acids. V trimming: 4 bases; J trimming: 4 bases; junction bases outside the gene matches: 8.

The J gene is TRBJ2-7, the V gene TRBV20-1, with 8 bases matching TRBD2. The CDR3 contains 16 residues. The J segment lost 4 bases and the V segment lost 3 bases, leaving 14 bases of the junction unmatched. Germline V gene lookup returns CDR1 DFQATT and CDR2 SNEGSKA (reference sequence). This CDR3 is CSASPLGVGGEYEQYF. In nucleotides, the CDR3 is TGCAGTGCTAGTCCCCTTGGGGTCGGGGGGGAGTACGAGCAGTACTTC.